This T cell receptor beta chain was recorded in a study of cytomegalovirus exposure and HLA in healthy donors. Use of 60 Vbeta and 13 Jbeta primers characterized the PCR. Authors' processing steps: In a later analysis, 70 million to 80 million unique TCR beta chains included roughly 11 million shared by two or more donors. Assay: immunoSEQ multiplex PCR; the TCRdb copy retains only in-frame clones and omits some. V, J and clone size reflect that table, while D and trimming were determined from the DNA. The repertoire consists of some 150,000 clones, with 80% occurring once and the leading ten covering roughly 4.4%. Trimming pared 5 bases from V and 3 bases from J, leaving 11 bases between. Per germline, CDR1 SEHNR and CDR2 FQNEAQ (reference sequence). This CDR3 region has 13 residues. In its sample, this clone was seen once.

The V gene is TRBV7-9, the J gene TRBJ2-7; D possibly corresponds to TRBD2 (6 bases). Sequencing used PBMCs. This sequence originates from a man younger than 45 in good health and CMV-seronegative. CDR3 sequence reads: CASSRIGGYEQYF. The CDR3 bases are TGTGCCAGCAGCCGAATCGGGGGCTACGAGCAGTACTTC.